These T cell receptor beta chains were read from a single sample in a study of cytomegalovirus exposure and HLA in healthy donors. Assay: immunoSEQ multiplex PCR; the TCRdb copy retains only in-frame clones and omits some. The sample consists of fewer than 130,000 clones, roughly 87% of them appearing once. The sample consisted of PBMCs. The source of these receptors is a woman between 18 and 29 years old in good health and CMV-seronegative. Both conserved end residues are part of each CDR3. A D gene is named only where the DNA matches it firmly. Size is omitted from some rows. Given values are once, few, many or a class for expanded clones.

cdr3_nt | cdr3_aa | d_call | j_call | clone_size | v_call
TGTGCCAGCAGCCCCCTCGCTAGCGGGGGAAACAATGAGCAGTTCTTC | CASSPLASGGNNEQFF | TRBD2 | TRBJ2-1 | . | TRBV7-3
TGCGCCAGCAGCTCCCTAGCGGGTGGTTTGAATGAGCAGTTCTTC | CASSSLAGGLNEQFF | TRBD2 | TRBJ2-1 | . | TRBV4-1
TGTGCCAGCAGTGAACGTCGCGGGGGGGGTTGGCAGGAAAAACTGTTTTTT | CASSERRGGGWQEKLFF | . | TRBJ1-4 | . | TRBV6-1
TGCGCCAGCAGCTTGGACAGCTATGAGCAGTTCTTC | CASSLDSYEQFF | . | TRBJ2-1 | . | TRBV5-1
TGTGCCAGCAGCTTAATGGCAGAGACCCAGTACTTC | CASSLMAETQYF | . | TRBJ2-5 | . | TRBV7-9
TGTGCCAGCAGTTTACTCGCGGGACGGGCGAACACTGAAGCTTTCTTT | CASSLLAGRANTEAFF | . | TRBJ1-1 | few | TRBV27
TGTGCCAGCAGCCAAGACAGGGTTCCTGGAAACACCATATATTTT | CASSQDRVPGNTIYF | . | TRBJ1-3 | . | TRBV4-2
TGTGCCAGCAGCCCGATCCGGGACAGGACCTACGAGCAGTACTTC | CASSPIRDRTYEQYF | TRBD1 | TRBJ2-7 | . | TRBV6-5
TGCGCCAGCAGCAAGGCGGACAGGGGGGGCCCTGAAGCTTTCTTT | CASSKADRGGPEAFF | TRBD1 | TRBJ1-1 | . | TRBV4-1
TGTGCCAGCTCACCCCCCTTGCAAGAGACCCAGTACTTC | CASSPPLQETQYF | . | TRBJ2-5 | . | TRBV18
TGCGCCAGCAGCCAAGTGACGATGGGGCAAACCGGGGAGCTGTTTTTT | CASSQVTMGQTGELFF | . | TRBJ2-2 | . | TRBV5-1
TGCGCCAGCAGCTTAGGAGGGGTCCTCCCCTACGAGCAGTACTTC | CASSLGGVLPYEQYF | . | TRBJ2-7 | . | TRBV5-1
TGTGCCAGCAGCCCACTTCGGGGGGGGTACTACAATGAGCAGTTCTTC | CASSPLRGGYYNEQFF | TRBD2 | TRBJ2-1 | . | TRBV9
TGTGCCAGCAGTTCCCTACAGGGTTCCTACGAGCAGTACTTC | CASSSLQGSYEQYF | . | TRBJ2-7 | . | TRBV28
TGCGCCAGCAGCCAAGGCGGCAGAGCGGCGGGAGCGGCCCCTACCTCCTACAATGAGCAGTTCTTC | CASSQGGRAAGAAPTSYNEQFF | TRBD2 | TRBJ2-1 | . | TRBV4-1
TGTGCCAGCAGCAGTAGACAGAGCCGCACTGAAGCTTTCTTT | CASSSRQSRTEAFF | . | TRBJ1-1 | few | TRBV7-9